The clone carrying this TCR beta chain was observed many times. The data originate from a study of T-cell reconstitution after alpha-beta-depleted transplantation in children. Unique molecular identifiers were built into the TCRbeta library. One entry per CDR3 protein, called by TCRdb with MiXCR from the PCR reads. The table lists about 360,000 distinct CDR3 sequences, roughly 13% of them singletons. The sequence derives from a human donor who donated a stem cell graft to a child with Fanconi anemia. Sequenced material: PBMCs, taken from the stem cell graft.

DNA of the CDR3: TGTGCCAGCAGAACACAGGGACACACTGAAGCTTTCTTT. This translates into CASRTQGHTEAFF. V gene TRBV6-1 combines with J gene TRBJ1-1; D is perhaps TRBD1 (6 bases). The CDR3 sequence is 13 residues long. V shed 6 bases and J shed 3 bases, with 11 bases lying between them. Germline V gives CDR1 MNHNS, CDR2 SASEGT.